This T cell receptor beta chain was sequenced in a study of shared clonotypes between healthy human individuals. Study details: Donor composition was a couple of women and three men, aged 18 to 49. Per donor, three plates held CD4 naive cells, three held CD4 memory, two held CD8 naive and one held CD8 memory. The study's findings and limits: Estimated clonotype richness was generally higher in naive than memory subsets. Donors were few, which limited the genetic and exposure-history diversity represented.

A word on this clone: The antigen remains undetermined.

TCRdb's table, derived via immunoSEQ multiplex PCR, lists solely in-frame clones and lacks some. The data show some 1 million clones, roughly 70% seen once. The CDR3 is 15 residues long. The V gene end was trimmed by 3 bases and the J gene end by 2 bases; junction bases not matched to a gene: 3. Germline-derived CDR1 and CDR2 are SGHAT and FQNNGV. Sequencing was carried out using memory CD4+ T cells sorted from blood. The subset here: CD45RA-negative fraction. The genes are TRBV11-2 and TRBJ2-5; TRBD2 matches 10 bases. The source is a man aged 18 to 30 in good health. The CDR3 DNA follows: TGTGCCAGCAGCTTGACTAGCGGGTCTCAAGAGACCCAGTACTTC. Translating it yields CASSLTSGSQETQYF.